One sample yielded the 21 T cell receptor beta chains listed below, sequenced in a study of blood T cell repertoires in COVID-19. Repertoires were generated with immunoSEQ multiplex PCR, while TCRdb's copy carries only in-frame clones and drops some. Of approximately 360,000 clones in the sample, over 80% were seen once. The sequenced material came from PBMCs or T cells enriched from blood (not recorded which). The receptors shown here come from a woman in her 50s who had recovered from COVID-19.

This chain links TRBV7-9 with TRBJ2-5, with 10 bases fitting TRBD2. This CDR3 contains 19 residues. Germline V gene sequence: CDR1 SEHNR, CDR2 FQNEAQ (reference sequence). The V segment lost 2 bases and the J segment 0 bases; nucleotides outside the gene matches: 12. The CDR3 bases are TGTGCCAGCAGCTTAACGGAACGACCTAGCGGGGGCTACCAAGAGACCCAGTACTTC. This codes for CASSLTERPSGGYQETQYF.

The chain has TRBV25-1 and TRBJ1-2, with a possible D match to TRBD1 (5 bases). Trimming took off 6 bases at V and 4 bases at J, with 18 bases between the two ends. From germline, CDR1 is MGHDK and CDR2 SYGVNS. The CDR3 covers 15 residues. CDR3 DNA sequence: TGTGCCAGCAGCGAAGGCGGGACGGACTCCTATGGCTACACCTTC. This sequence encodes CASSEGGTDSYGYTF.

This chain links TRBV27 with TRBJ1-6, with D tentatively TRBD1 (6 bases). Germline V lookup: CDR1 MNHEY, CDR2 SMNVEV (reference sequence). V was trimmed by 6 bases and J by 6 bases, leaving 21 bases between them. CDR3 length equals 17 residues. CDR3 region: CASSATFPGAFNSPLHF. CDR3 in DNA: TGTGCCAGCAGCGCGACATTCCCAGGGGCTTTTAATTCACCCCTCCACTTT.

J is TRBJ2-7 and V is TRBV6-2 or TRBV6-3; 9 nucleotides match TRBD2. After removal of 6 bases from V and 9 bases from J, the junction contained 15 bases not matched to a gene. Germline CDR1 MNHEY, CDR2 SVGEGT. CDR3 length: 15 amino acids. The CDR3 here is CASSQRPGLAELQYF. CDR3 DNA: TGTGCCAGCAGCCAACGACCGGGACTAGCTGAATTGCAGTACTTC.

This clone was seen a single time. This chain uses TRBV13 with TRBJ1-2; D is ambiguous. The germline V gene encodes CDR1 PRHDT and CDR2 FYEKMQ (reference sequence). The germline V and J ends were trimmed by 3 bases and 8 bases, with 16 bases remaining between them. The CDR3 is 14 residues long. The CDR3 nucleotides are TGTGCCAGCAGCTTGGGGAGGGAGGTCGGCGGCTACACCTTC. It codes for CASSLGREVGGYTF.

About this clone itself: A read error may account for a junction end that differs from germline. The sample carries other DNA sequences with the same CDR3. V and J are TRBV11-3 and TRBJ1-1, with D possibly being TRBD1 (5 bases). Germline V gene lookup returns CDR1 SGHNT and CDR2 YENEEA. The CDR3 is made up of 13 amino acids. CDR3 sequence: CASSLDSGTEAFF. The CDR3 nucleotides read TGTGCCAGCAGCCTAGACAGTGGCACTGAAGCTTTCTTT.

The genes are TRBV5-1 and TRBJ1-2; D is perhaps TRBD1 (6 bases). Between the trimmed V and J ends, which lost 4 bases and 4 bases, there was a span of 17 bases. The CDR3 is 15 residues long. CDR1 and CDR2 from the germline V gene are SGHRS and YFSETQ. This chain's CDR3 is CASSPGHQNAYGYTF. CDR3 nucleotides: TGCGCCAGCAGCCCGGGACACCAAAACGCCTATGGCTACACCTTC. Using reference TRBV5-1 and TRBJ1-2 for the parts outside the CDR3, the full variable domain is KAGVTQTPRYLIKTRGQQVTLSCSPISGHRSVSWYQQTPGQGLQFLFEYFSETQRNKGNFPGRFSGRQFSNSRSEMNVSTLELGDSALYLCASSPGHQNAYGYTFGSGTRLTVV.

This rearrangement joins TRBV7-2 to TRBJ1-1; TRBD1 might be the D (5 bases). V lost 3 bases, J lost 1 base, and 12 bases lay in between. Germline values: CDR1 SGHTA, CDR2 FQGNSA. This CDR3 comprises 15 residues. CDR3 nucleotides: TGTGCCAGCAGCTTCCAGAGGACACAGAACACTGAAGCTTTCTTT. It specifies CASSFQRTQNTEAFF. The complete variable domain, with remaining parts taken from reference TRBV7-2 and TRBJ1-1, reads GAGVSQSPSNKVTEKGKDVELRCDPISGHTALYWYRQSLGQGLEFLIYFQGNSAPDKSGLPSDRFSAERTGGSVSTLTIQRTQQEDSAVYLCASSFQRTQNTEAFFGQGTRLTVV.

The chain couples TRBV4-3 to TRBJ2-5; weak D call: TRBD2 (6 bases). From germline, CDR1 is LGHNA and CDR2 YSLEER. Trimming pared 0 bases from V and 2 bases from J, leaving 16 bases between. The CDR3 has 17 residues. The chain's CDR3 is CASSQDAGLPRQETQYF. Written as DNA, the CDR3 is TGCGCCAGCAGCCAAGACGCGGGACTCCCAAGGCAAGAGACCCAGTACTTC.

The chain links TRBV27 to TRBJ2-1; TRBD2 matches at 11 bases. The V gene end was trimmed by 2 bases and the J gene end by 10 bases; junction bases not matched to a gene: 13. Per germline, CDR1 MNHEY and CDR2 SMNVEV (reference sequence). This CDR3 is 17 amino acids long. CDR3 residues: CASSLGLAGGPDGEQFF. The DNA for the CDR3 is TGTGCCAGCAGTTTAGGGCTAGCGGGAGGCCCAGACGGGGAGCAGTTCTTC.

V is TRBV2 and J is TRBJ2-1; the match to TRBD2 covers 12 bases. Germline CDR1 is SNHLY and CDR2 is FYNNEI. This CDR3 region has 14 residues. V shed 4 bases and J 9 bases; nucleotides not matched to a gene: 4. The CDR3 here is CASSGLAGAGEQFF. The CDR3 region has the DNA TGTGCCAGCAGTGGACTAGCGGGAGCCGGTGAGCAGTTCTTC. Drawing the rest from reference TRBV2 and TRBJ2-1, the complete variable domain is EPEVTQTPSHQVTQMGQEVILRCVPISNHLYFYWYRQILGQKVEFLVSFYNNEISEKSEIFDDQFSVERPDGSNFTLKIRSTKLEDSAMYFCASSGLAGAGEQFFGPGTRLTVL.

The CDR3 spells CASSIGDSSGNTIYF. In DNA form, the CDR3 reads TGTGCCAGTAGTATTGGGGACAGCTCTGGAAACACCATATATTTT. This chain uses TRBV19 with TRBJ1-3, with 7 positions matching TRBD1. Germline CDR1 LNHDA, CDR2 SQIVND (reference sequence). CDR3 length equals 15 residues. V shed 3 bases and J 0 bases; nucleotides not matched to a gene: 2.

The chain recombines TRBV10-3 with TRBJ2-7; 7 bases match TRBD1. This CDR3 comprises 14 residues. In germline, CDR1 is ENHRY, CDR2 SYGVKD. After removal of 4 bases from V and 1 base from J, the junction contained 4 bases not matched to a gene. DNA of the CDR3: TGTGCCATCAGTGGCCTGGGACAGTCCTACGAGCAGTACTTC. Translating it yields CAISGLGQSYEQYF.

The chain couples TRBV5-1 to TRBJ2-5; the D gene is possibly TRBD2 (5 bases). Germline CDR1 SGHRS, CDR2 YFSETQ. V gave up 0 bases and J gave up 5 bases, with 14 bases separating them. The CDR3 consists of 15 residues. Here the CDR3 DNA reads TGCGCCAGCAGCTTGGCCGTGAATCCGGGGGAGACCCAGTACTTC. It codes for CASSLAVNPGETQYF.

CDR3 loop: CASSLRENYGYTF. In DNA, the CDR3 is TGTGCCAGCAGTCTCAGGGAAAACTATGGCTACACCTTC. The J gene is TRBJ1-2, the V gene TRBV6-2 or TRBV6-3, with D perhaps matching TRBD1 (5 bases). The V gene's germline CDR1 is MNHEY and CDR2 SVGEGT. The CDR3 runs to 13 residues. Trimming cost V 5 bases and J 2 bases, with 9 bases left between them.

This chain joins TRBV30 and TRBJ1-1; 12 nucleotides line up with TRBD1. Germline-derived CDR1 and CDR2 are GTSNPN and SVGIG (reference sequence). The CDR3 loop spans 16 amino acids. J gave up 6 bases and V 4 bases, and 12 bases lay outside the gene matches. The CDR3, as DNA: TGTGCCTGGAATTTAGGGACAGGGGGCTACGTCGCTGAAGCTTTCTTT. As protein: CAWNLGTGGYVAEAFF.

The rearrangement joins TRBV29-1 to TRBJ2-1; TRBD1 is a possible D gene (6 bases). Trimming took off 5 bases at V and 4 bases at J, with 9 bases between the two ends. This CDR3 is built from 12 residues. Germline V gene sequence: CDR1 SQVTM, CDR2 ANQGSEA. CDR3 in amino acids: CSVNRAYNEQFF. CDR3 DNA: TGCAGCGTTAACAGGGCATACAATGAGCAGTTCTTC.

This clone was seen a single time. The chain employs TRBV9 and TRBJ2-7; 15 bases line up with TRBD2. This CDR3 region has 16 residues. V trimming: 4 bases; J trimming: 2 bases; junction bases outside the gene matches: 4. Germline assignment: CDR1 SGDLS and CDR2 YYNGEE. In nucleotides, the CDR3 is TGTGCCAGCAGCAGGACTAGCGGGAGGGCCGCCTACGAGCAGTACTTC. Encoded protein: CASSRTSGRAAYEQYF.

The gene calls are TRBV2 and TRBJ1-1; TRBD1 agrees at 7 bases. Germline V gene lookup returns CDR1 SNHLY and CDR2 FYNNEI. V trimming: 2 bases; J trimming: 1 base; junction bases outside the gene matches: 1. This CDR3 comprises 14 residues. The CDR3 loop reads CASSEYRGNTEAFF. The CDR3 DNA reads as TGTGCCAGCAGTGAATACAGGGGGAACACTGAAGCTTTCTTT.

The chain combines TRBV6-6 with TRBJ1-2; TRBD1 agrees at 8 bases. Germline values: CDR1 MNHNY, CDR2 SVGAGI (reference sequence). This CDR3 comprises 12 residues. V lost 6 bases and J lost 7; bases outside the gene matches: 4. The CDR3 DNA reads TGTGCCAGCAGGACAGGGGAGCGTGGCTACACCTTC. Translation gives CASRTGERGYTF.

This clone was detected only a few times. The chain joins TRBV9 to TRBJ1-4; D is unresolved. V was pared by 0 bases and J by 8 bases, with 14 bases between. The CDR3 runs to 15 residues. The germline CDR1 and CDR2 sequences are SGDLS and YYNGEE. CDR3 loop: CASSVDGEPGEKLFF. The CDR3 nucleotides are TGTGCCAGCAGCGTAGACGGGGAACCGGGAGAAAAACTGTTTTTT.